This T cell receptor beta chain originates from a study of PD-L1 blockade in urothelial cancer. Looking at the study overall: Patients' atezolizumab regimen, 1,200 mg intravenously every 3 weeks, began in 2014. Median blood clonality was roughly 0.088, with 75,000 to 100,000 unique TCRs. Broader study findings: Pretreatment peripheral blood TCR clonality that fell below the median predicted better survival among the patients studied.

Profiled with immunoSEQ multiplex PCR; TCRdb holds only in-frame clones, not every one. This sample yields around 45,000 clones, of which 88% are seen a single time; 13% to 15% belongs to the top ten. All patients carried locally advanced or metastatic urothelial carcinoma. CDR3 length: 15 residues. V shed 1 base and J 6 bases; nucleotides not matched to a gene: 4. Germline-derived CDR1 and CDR2 are LNHNV and YYDKDF (reference sequence). Points on this clone: What it binds is not known.

The rearrangement joins TRBV15 to TRBJ1-2, with TRBD1 identical over 11 bases. This TCR was recovered from a woman aged 60-75 years with urothelial cancer. The sample here was PBMCs, taken around atezolizumab (anti-PD-L1) treatment. The CDR3 DNA follows: TGTGCCACCAGCAGAGGGGGACAGGGGGATGATGGCTACACCTTC. This sequence encodes CATSRGGQGDDGYTF.